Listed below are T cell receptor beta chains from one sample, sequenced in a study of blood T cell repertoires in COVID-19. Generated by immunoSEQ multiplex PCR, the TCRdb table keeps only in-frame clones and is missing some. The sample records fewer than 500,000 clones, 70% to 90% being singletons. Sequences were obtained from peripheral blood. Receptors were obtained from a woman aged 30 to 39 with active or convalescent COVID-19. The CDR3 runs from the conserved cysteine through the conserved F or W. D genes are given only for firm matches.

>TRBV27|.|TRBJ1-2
CASRSGIAVGYTF
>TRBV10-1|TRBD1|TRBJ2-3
CASSGRDRGYTDTQYF
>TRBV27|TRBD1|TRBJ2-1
CASSTFQGASYNEQFF
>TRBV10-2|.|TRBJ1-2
CASSDSGGSYGYTF
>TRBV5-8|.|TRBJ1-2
CASSWGTGEYGYTF
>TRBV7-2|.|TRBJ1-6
CASSNPSDGMSNSPLHF
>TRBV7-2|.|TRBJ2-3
CASSLDSRTDTQYF
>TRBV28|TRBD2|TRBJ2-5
CASSRTSGSWETQYF
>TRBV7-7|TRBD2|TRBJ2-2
CASSHVAGGAGELFF
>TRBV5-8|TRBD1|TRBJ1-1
CASSLGWTGGDAFF
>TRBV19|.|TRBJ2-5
CASSPRGKRETQYF
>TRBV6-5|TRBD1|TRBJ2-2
CASSSGTGDTGELFF
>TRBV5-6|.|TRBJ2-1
CASSLARSNEQFF
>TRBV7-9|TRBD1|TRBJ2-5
CASSLRRQGVETQYF
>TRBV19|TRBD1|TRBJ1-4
CASRTRQGSPLEKLFF
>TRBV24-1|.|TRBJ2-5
CATSESQDPQETQYF
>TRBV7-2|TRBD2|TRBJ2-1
CASSLSSGVVGSGGDEQFF
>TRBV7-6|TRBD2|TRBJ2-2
CASSLAQGGTGELFF
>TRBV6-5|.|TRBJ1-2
CASSLAYGYTF
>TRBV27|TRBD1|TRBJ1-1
CASSLRRGPEAFF
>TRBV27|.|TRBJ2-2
CASSLYAGSTGELFF
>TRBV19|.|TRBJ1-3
CASSRIQGPGNTIYF
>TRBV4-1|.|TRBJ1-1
CASSQESGNWNTEAFF
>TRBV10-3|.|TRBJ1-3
CAISESMGLSGNTIYF
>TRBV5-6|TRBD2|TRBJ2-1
CASSPGGSSYNEQFF
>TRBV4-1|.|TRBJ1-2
CASSQDLGRLSGYTF
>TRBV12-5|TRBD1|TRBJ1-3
CASGTGQGLGGNTIYF
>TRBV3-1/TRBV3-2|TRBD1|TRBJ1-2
CASSQPAGTGVSYGYTF
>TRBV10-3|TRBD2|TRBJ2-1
CAIRDGGGPYNEQFF
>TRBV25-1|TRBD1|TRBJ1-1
CPGQGAFSCTEAFF
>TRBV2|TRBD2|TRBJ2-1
CASSEGGSGSSYNEQFF
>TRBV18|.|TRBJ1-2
CASSPDSYGYTF
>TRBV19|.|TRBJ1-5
CATRGGNQPQHF
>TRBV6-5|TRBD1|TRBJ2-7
CASSYGSPGTGDEQYF
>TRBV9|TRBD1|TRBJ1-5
CASSPTQTGIPPDSNQPQHF
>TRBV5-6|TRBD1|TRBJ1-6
CASSLLAAGGGSPLHF
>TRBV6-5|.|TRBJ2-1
CASSSYSYNEQFF
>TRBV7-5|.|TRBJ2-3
CVRSPDGGTDTQYF
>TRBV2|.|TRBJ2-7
CASLAGSYEQYF
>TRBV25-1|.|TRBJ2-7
CASRRSSYEQYF
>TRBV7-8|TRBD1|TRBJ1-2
CASSYLTGGDGYTF
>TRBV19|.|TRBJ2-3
CASSIDLTPGGETQYF
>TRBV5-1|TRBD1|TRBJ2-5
CASSFGQGRETQYF
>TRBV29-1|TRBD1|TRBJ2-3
CSAKAQQGAAADTQYF
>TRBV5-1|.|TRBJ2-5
CASSHLGTRGRGETQYF
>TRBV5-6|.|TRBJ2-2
CASSQASPGELFF